These T cell receptor beta chains were read from a single sample in a study of T-cell memory formation after mild COVID-19. TCRdb re-called the 5' RACE reads through MiXCR, storing one row per CDR3 protein. The sample lists a few hundred thousand distinct CDR3 sequences, about 21% seen once, with approximately 12% in the top ten. What was sequenced was PBMCs or a T cell subset sorted from them (not recorded which). The receptor set was obtained from an adult woman who had mild COVID-19 (a few samples of this study predate the infection). Cell type and time point are not known. CDR3s leave out the opening cysteine and the closing phenylalanine or tryptophan. Fields, in order: CDR3 protein, CDR3 length, V gene, D gene. The D gene is left open where the match is weak.

CDR3: ASRDRENSPLH; length: 11; V: TRBV3-1; D: TRBD1
CDR3: ASSQAQGAGSYGYT; length: 14; V: TRBV3-1; D: TRBD1
CDR3: ATSRPDRTYEQY; length: 12; V: TRBV15; D: .
CDR3: AWSASDRGSYEQY; length: 13; V: TRBV30; D: TRBD1
CDR3: ASSQEQLQTEAF; length: 12; V: TRBV4-2; D: .
CDR3: ASSPRRADWLGTEAF; length: 15; V: TRBV7-9; D: .
CDR3: ASIDRTGGDTEAF; length: 13; V: TRBV5-1; D: TRBD1
CDR3: ASSLGAGTEAF; length: 11; V: TRBV7-8; D: .
CDR3: ASSLGLDRRGTDTQY; length: 15; V: TRBV5-1; D: .
CDR3: ASSIRTSGVYEQF; length: 13; V: TRBV3-1; D: TRBD2